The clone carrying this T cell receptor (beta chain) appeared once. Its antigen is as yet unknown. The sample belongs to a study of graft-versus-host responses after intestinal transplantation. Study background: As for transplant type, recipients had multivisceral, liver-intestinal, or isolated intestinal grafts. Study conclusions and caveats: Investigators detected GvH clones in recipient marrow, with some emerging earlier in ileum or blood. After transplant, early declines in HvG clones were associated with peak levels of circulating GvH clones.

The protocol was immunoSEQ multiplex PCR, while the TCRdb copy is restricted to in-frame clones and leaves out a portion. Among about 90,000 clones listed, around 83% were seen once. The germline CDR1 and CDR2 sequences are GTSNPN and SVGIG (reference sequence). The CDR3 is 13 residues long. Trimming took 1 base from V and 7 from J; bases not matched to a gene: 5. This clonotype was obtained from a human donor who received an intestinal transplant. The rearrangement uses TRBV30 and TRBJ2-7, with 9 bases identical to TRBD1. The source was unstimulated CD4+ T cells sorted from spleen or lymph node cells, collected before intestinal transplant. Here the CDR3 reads CAWSAGTGREQYF. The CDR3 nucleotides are TGTGCCTGGAGTGCAGGGACAGGGCGAGAGCAGTACTTC.